The next 30 T cell receptor beta chains were all read from a single sample in a study of regulatory T cells in long-lasting Graves disease. Noted time point: newly diagnosed GD, antithyroid drugs for less than 3 months. PBMCs provided the RNA from which the TCR library was made. Construction of TCR beta libraries relied on iRepertoire HTBI primers and on Arm-PCR targeting CDR3 regions. TCRdb re-derived calls from the multiplex PCR reads in MiXCR, one entry per CDR3 protein. This table holds about 450,000 distinct CDR3 sequences, 15% to 20% found once. These data were likewise used in another study, on T cells in Graves' hyperthyroidism and ophthalmopathy.

The sequenced sample was peripheral blood mononuclear cells (PBMCs), obtained at new diagnosis, from a patient treated with antithyroid drugs. These receptors were obtained from a woman aged 30 to 39 with Graves disease.

This clonotype showed up many times. Compared with germline, one end of the junction differs, possibly owing to a read error. CDR3 nucleotide sequence: TGTGCCAGCAGCGAAGATGGACAGGGTAATTCACCCCTCCACTTT. Translating it yields CASSEDGQGNSPLHF. The J gene is TRBJ1-6, the V gene TRBV3-1, with 8 bases aligning to TRBD1. Germline CDR1 reads LGHDT; CDR2 reads YNNKEL (reference sequence). The CDR3 is 15 amino acids.

This sequence joins TRBV5-1 and TRBJ2-4; TRBD2 agrees at 7 bases. V lost 0 bases to trimming and J lost 1 base; unmatched junction nucleotides: 10. The CDR3 spans 18 residues. Germline assignment: CDR1 SGHRS and CDR2 YFSETQ. Here the CDR3 reads CASSLVPSAGVAKNIQYF. The CDR3, as DNA: TGCGCCAGCAGCTTGGTCCCCTCGGCGGGAGTGGCCAAAAACATTCAGTACTTC.

This clonotype turned up a few times. This chain uses TRBV5-1 with TRBJ2-3, with TRBD2 matching 8 bases. J gave up 5 bases and V 1 base, and 12 bases lay outside the gene matches. The germline V gene has CDR1 SGHRS and CDR2 YFSETQ. CDR3 length: 17 residues. The CDR3 sequence is CASSLTPLGGRQDTQYF. The CDR3 DNA is TGCGCCAGCAGCTTGACCCCCCTGGGCGGGAGGCAAGATACGCAGTATTTT.

The table lists this clonotype with many counts. The rearrangement links TRBV20-1 to TRBJ2-3, with TRBD2 matching over 13 bases. V trimming: 3 bases; J trimming: 0 bases; junction bases outside the gene matches: 3. The germline V gene has CDR1 DFQATT and CDR2 SNEGSKA (reference sequence). The CDR3 is 16 amino acids. CDR3 protein: CSASGTSGVSTDTQYF. CDR3 coding DNA: TGCAGTGCTAGCGGGACTAGCGGGGTCAGCACAGATACGCAGTATTTT.

This clonotype was counted at least ten times. The J gene is TRBJ2-1, the V gene TRBV7-9; 7 bases are shared with TRBD2. The CDR3 totals 16 residues. Germline V gives CDR1 SEHNR, CDR2 FQNEAQ (reference sequence). The ends lost 0 bases at V and 14 bases at J; junction bases unmatched: 16. CDR3 DNA sequence: TGTGCCAGCAGCTTAGCGGCAGGGAGGGTTGCGGCGGGAGAGTTCTTC. Translating gives CASSLAAGRVAAGEFF.

This clonotype was seen ten or more times. This rearrangement joins TRBV2 to TRBJ2-1, with TRBD2 matching over 10 bases. The V and J ends lost 6 bases and 0 bases, in that order; junction bases with no gene match: 8. Looked up from germline, CDR1 is SNHLY and CDR2 is FYNNEI. The CDR3 is 17 amino acids. DNA of the CDR3: TGTGCCAGCAGCGGACTAGCGGCCCCGAGCTCCTACAATGAGCAGTTCTTC. Its translation: CASSGLAAPSSYNEQFF.

This clonotype was picked up many times. V and J are TRBV27 and TRBJ2-7; 7 nucleotides match TRBD1. Germline CDR1 MNHEY, CDR2 SMNVEV (reference sequence). V lost 8 bases to trimming and J lost 7 bases; unmatched junction nucleotides: 14. CDR3 length equals 14 residues. The CDR3: CASGVRQGSVEQYF. The CDR3 nucleotides are TGTGCCAGCGGGGTAAGACAGGGATCGGTGGAGCAGTACTTC.

On this clonotype: A junction end diverges from the germline sequence, so it may reflect a read error. The rearrangement uses TRBV13 and TRBJ1-2; D call uncertain. Germline CDR1 reads PRHDT; CDR2 reads FYEKMQ (reference sequence). The CDR3 consists of 11 residues. CDR3 DNA sequence: TGTGCCGGCAGCTTGGGTTATGGCTACACCTTC. Residues: CAGSLGYGYTF.

This clonotype was found many times. This sequence joins TRBV2 and TRBJ2-7; no definite D call. This CDR3 has 14 residues. With 3 bases removed from V and 2 bases from J, the gap between germline ends came to 11 bases. The germline gives CDR1 SNHLY, CDR2 FYNNEI. The CDR3 protein is CASSEGILAYEQYF. The CDR3 nucleotides are TGTGCCAGCAGTGAGGGGATCTTGGCCTACGAGCAGTACTTC.

This clonotype came up many times. This rearrangement joins TRBV28 to TRBJ2-7; D is unresolved. V gave up 4 bases and J gave up 2 bases, with 6 bases separating them. The CDR3 runs to 12 residues. In germline, CDR1 is MDHEN, CDR2 SYDVKM. The CDR3 coding sequence is TGTGCCAGCAGTTCAGAGACCTACGAGCAGTACTTC. This translates into CASSSETYEQYF.

This clonotype was found many times. The chain uses TRBV28 and TRBJ2-7; D is perhaps TRBD1 or TRBD2 (6 bases each). Germline V gives CDR1 MDHEN, CDR2 SYDVKM. V dropped 5 bases and J dropped 0 bases, with 20 bases sitting between them. CDR3 length: 17 amino acids. CDR3 protein: CASSPLLMGGTSYEQYF. In nucleotides, the CDR3 is TGTGCCAGCAGTCCACTTCTGATGGGGGGCACCTCCTACGAGCAGTACTTC.

This clonotype was seen many times. The chain links TRBV5-5 to TRBJ1-6; D is possibly TRBD1 (5 bases). V lost 4 bases and J lost 8, with 19 bases in between. Germline lookup yields CDR1 SGHKS and CDR2 YYEKEE (reference sequence). The CDR3 runs to 16 residues. The CDR3: CASSASWGLRYSPLHF. CDR3 bases: TGTGCCAGCAGCGCCTCTTGGGGACTAAGATATTCACCCCTCCACTTT.

This clonotype was found many times. CDR3 nucleotides: TGTGCCAGCAGTCCCCAGCTAGCGGCCTACGAGCAGTACTTC. Its translation: CASSPQLAAYEQYF. The chain is built from TRBV28 and TRBJ2-7; 7 bases agree with TRBD2. The length of the CDR3 is 14 residues. The J segment lost 2 bases and the V segment lost 5 bases, leaving 6 bases of the junction unmatched. Germline assignment: CDR1 MDHEN and CDR2 SYDVKM. The complete variable domain, with remaining parts taken from reference TRBV28 and TRBJ2-7, reads DVKVTQSSRYLVKRTGEKVFLECVQDMDHENMFWYRQDPGLGLRLIYFSYDVKMKEKGDIPEGYSVSREKKERFSLILESASTNQTSMYLCASSPQLAAYEQYFGPGTRLTVT.

This chain links TRBV4-1 with TRBJ1-4; TRBD1 agrees at 9 bases. V lost 4 bases and J lost 7; bases outside the gene matches: 7. Germline V gene lookup returns CDR1 MGHRA and CDR2 YSYEKL. This CDR3 is built from 15 residues. The CDR3 DNA sequence: TGCGCCAGCAGCCGGCCGGGACAGGGAGGTGAAAAACTGTTTTTT. Protein sequence: CASSRPGQGGEKLFF.

This clonotype was picked up one time. This chain links TRBV6-1 with TRBJ2-3; TRBD1 matches 11 bases. The CDR3 is 19 residues long. V lost 5 bases and J lost 2; bases outside the gene matches: 15. Per the germline V gene, CDR1 is MNHNS and CDR2 is SASEGT. DNA of the CDR3: TGTGCCAGCAGTACAAGGACAGGGGGCGAATGGCGGTACACAGATACGCAGTATTTT. Protein sequence: CASSTRTGGEWRYTDTQYF.

This clonotype showed up many times. The rearrangement uses TRBV6-1 and TRBJ2-1, with D uncertain. CDR1 is MNHNS and CDR2 is SASEGT in the germline V gene. V shed 8 bases and J shed 6 bases, with 8 bases lying between them. This CDR3 is 11 amino acids long. CDR3 region: CASRVGNEQFF. The DNA of the CDR3 is TGTGCCAGCCGGGTGGGCAATGAGCAGTTCTTC.

In its sample, this clonotype was seen many times. This chain joins TRBV7-2 and TRBJ2-7; 7 positions agree with TRBD1. CDR3 size: 15 residues. Germline-derived CDR1 and CDR2 are SGHTA and FQGNSA. The J segment lost 3 bases and the V segment lost 8 bases, leaving 13 bases of the junction unmatched. CDR3 nucleotides: TGTGCCAGCGCTATGGGTCGGGACAGAGGCTACGAGCAGTACTTC. This sequence encodes CASAMGRDRGYEQYF. The whole variable domain, filled in from reference TRBV7-2 and TRBJ2-7, reads GAGVSQSPSNKVTEKGKDVELRCDPISGHTALYWYRQSLGQGLEFLIYFQGNSAPDKSGLPSDRFSAERTGGSVSTLTIQRTQQEDSAVYLCASAMGRDRGYEQYFGPGTRLTVT.

About this clonotype itself: Possible read error: a much larger clone is one base away. The V call is TRBV7-2, the J call TRBJ2-7; 9 bases match TRBD2. The CDR3 consists of 16 residues. Germline V gives CDR1 SGHTA, CDR2 FQGNSA. CDR3 in amino acids: CVSSPTRLADSYEQYF. The CDR3 DNA is TGTGTCAGCAGCCCCACCCGACTAGCGGACTCGTACGAGCAGTACTTC.

The chain is built from TRBV9 and TRBJ2-7; the D call may be TRBD1 or TRBD2 (5 bases each). Germline V CDR1 and CDR2: SGDLS, YYNGEE. The CDR3 is 21 residues long. V was cut by 1 base and J by 4 bases, with 33 bases left in between. The CDR3 is CASSVSFSPGTLPNYLYEQYF. CDR3 nucleotide sequence: TGTGCCAGCAGCGTATCCTTTAGCCCCGGGACCCTGCCCAACTACTTGTACGAGCAGTACTTC.

This clonotype was counted many times. CDR3 nucleotides: TGTGCTAGTGGCCTGGACAGTACCGCAGATACGCAGTATTTT. This translates into CASGLDSTADTQYF. The chain couples TRBV12-5 to TRBJ2-3; D is possibly TRBD1 (6 bases). The CDR3 loop spans 14 amino acids. The V end was cut by 6 bases, the J end by 4 bases, with 14 bases between. CDR1 LGHNT and CDR2 FRNRAP come from the germline V gene.

There are a few counts of this clonotype. An end of the junction differs from the germline gene, which may be a read error. The V gene is TRBV20-1, the J gene TRBJ2-7; 12 nucleotides align to TRBD2. This CDR3 region has 13 residues. Germline-derived CDR1 and CDR2 are DFQATT and SNEGSKA (reference sequence). The CDR3 DNA reads as TGCAGTGCCCAGGGGCTAGCGGGAGGGAACGGAGACTTC. Its translation is CSAQGLAGGNGDF.

This clonotype has at least ten counts. This sequence joins TRBV3-1 and TRBJ2-3; D is perhaps TRBD1 or TRBD2 (5 bases each). Germline assignment: CDR1 LGHDT and CDR2 YNNKEL (reference sequence). Trimming cost V 4 bases and J 3 bases, with 14 bases left between them. The CDR3 totals 15 residues. In nucleotides, the CDR3 is TGTGCCAGCAGCCTTGGGGGTAGCAGAACAGATACGCAGTATTTT. It yields the protein CASSLGGSRTDTQYF.

This clonotype was observed many times. This chain connects TRBV12-3 or TRBV12-4 to TRBJ1-5, with D tentatively TRBD1 (6 bases). This CDR3 is built from 11 residues. V lost 6 bases and J lost 9, with 9 bases in between. CDR3 nucleotides: TGTGCCAGCAGCTCCAGGGGGCCCCAGCATTTT. Its protein product is CASSSRGPQHF.

This clonotype was seen more than once but under ten times. V is TRBV30 and J is TRBJ1-5; D gene ambiguous. The ends were cut back, 2 bases at V and 7 bases at J, with 9 bases in the middle. The germline CDR1 and CDR2 sequences are GTSNPN and SVGIG (reference sequence). The CDR3 consists of 12 residues. CDR3 protein: CAWSPQDQPQHF. In DNA, the CDR3 is TGTGCCTGGAGTCCCCAAGACCAGCCCCAGCATTTT.

Worth noting for this clonotype: Because it lacks the conserved phenylalanine or tryptophan at the end, this CDR3 is likely a read error. The chain is built from TRBV10-2 and TRBJ2-1, with a weak D call TRBD2 (5 bases). V lost 6 bases and J 8 bases, leaving 11 bases between the germline ends. Germline V gene sequence: CDR1 WSHSY, CDR2 SAAADI. The CDR3 contains 12 residues. CDR3 region: CASSPSSHEQFL. The DNA of the CDR3 is TGCGCCAGCAGCCCTAGCAGCCATGAGCAGTTCCTC.

This clonotype was counted ten times or more. The chain has TRBV20-1 and TRBJ2-7; D is undetermined. This CDR3 contains 16 residues. Trimming left V 0 bases short and J 5 bases short, with 20 bases between. In germline, CDR1 is DFQATT, CDR2 SNEGSKA (reference sequence). CDR3 nucleotides: TGCAGTGCTAGAGATCGGACGGCCGGATCACGGGACGAGCAGTACTTC. It translates to CSARDRTAGSRDEQYF.

In this sample, this clonotype turned up many times. The genes are TRBV18 and TRBJ2-5; D uncertain. From germline, CDR1 is KGHSH and CDR2 LQKENI. Trimming took 3 bases from V and 4 from J, leaving 15 bases between them. The CDR3 spans 15 residues. The CDR3 DNA is TGTGCCAGCTCACCTTACCGGGTCAGATCAGAGACCCAGTACTTC. Translated: CASSPYRVRSETQYF.

The V gene is TRBV12-3 or TRBV12-4, the J gene TRBJ1-4, with 11 bases that match TRBD1. The trim removed 4 bases at V and 10 bases at J, leaving 8 bases unmatched. This CDR3 comprises 15 residues. The CDR3, as DNA: TGTGCCAGCAGTTCCCGGGACAGGGGGATCGGAAAACTGTTTTTT. This codes for CASSSRDRGIGKLFF.

Many counts were recorded for this clonotype. This rearrangement joins TRBV5-1 to TRBJ2-7, with 11 bases identical to TRBD2. V gave up 0 bases and J gave up 9 bases; unmatched junction bases: 8. Germline values: CDR1 SGHRS, CDR2 YFSETQ. The CDR3 runs to 15 residues. Here the CDR3 DNA reads TGCGCCAGCAGCTTGGAGTCTAGCGGGAGGAATGTGCAGTACTTC. Protein sequence: CASSLESSGRNVQYF.

This sequence joins TRBV29-1 and TRBJ2-3, with D perhaps being TRBD1 or TRBD2 (5 bases each). CDR3 size: 13 residues. Germline CDR1 SQVTM, CDR2 ANQGSEA. Here the CDR3 DNA reads TGCAGTCTACCGGGACCTAACACAGATACGCAGTATTTT. This translates into CSLPGPNTDTQYF.